This T cell receptor (beta chain) was obtained from a study of cytomegalovirus exposure and HLA in healthy donors. Per the germline V gene, CDR1 is MNHNY and CDR2 is SVGAGI (reference sequence). This CDR3 region has 15 residues. V was clipped by 6 bases and J by 2 bases, with 14 bases between them. With 60 Vbeta and 13 Jbeta primers, the PCR was carried out. TCRdb's table, derived via immunoSEQ multiplex PCR, lists solely in-frame clones and lacks some. This table has 150,000 to 200,000 clones, around 80% appearing once. Sequenced: PBMCs. This sequence originates from a woman in her thirties or forties in good health and CMV-seronegative. The chain combines TRBV6-6 with TRBJ1-5; D is ambiguous. CDR3 in DNA: TGTGCCAGCAGAGAGGCCCGGGAGGGCAATCAGCCCCAGCATTTT. Protein product: CASREAREGNQPQHF.